These 31 T cell receptor beta chains came from one sample sequenced in a study of cytomegalovirus exposure and HLA in healthy donors. Sequencing used immunoSEQ multiplex PCR; TCRdb keeps in-frame clones, though not all of them. The sample contains 170,000 or so clones, around 81% of which appear only once. The sample comprised PBMCs. Source of these receptors: a young woman in good health and CMV-seropositive.

This clone was seen once. J is TRBJ2-5 and V is TRBV9, with D possibly TRBD1 on 6 matching bases. Trimming removed 4 bases from V and 0 bases from J, with 19 bases in between. This CDR3 is built from 17 residues. Germline lookup yields CDR1 SGDLS and CDR2 YYNGEE. This CDR3 is CASSSHSRDKYQETQYF. In nucleotides, the CDR3 is TGTGCCAGCAGCTCCCACTCCCGGGACAAGTACCAAGAGACCCAGTACTTC.

The CDR3 region has the DNA TGTGCCAGCAGTGAAGCGCCGTCAGTTCATCAGCCCCAGCATTTT. Encoded protein: CASSEAPSVHQPQHF. The J gene is TRBJ1-5, the V gene TRBV6-1; unclear D gene. Trimming took 0 bases from V and 5 from J, leaving 11 bases between them. There are 15 residues in the CDR3. CDR1 and CDR2 (germline): MNHNS, SASEGT.

In nucleotides, the CDR3 is TGTGCCAGCAGCTCCCAGACCGGGACAGGATCGGGCGATGAGCAGTTCTTC. Protein sequence: CASSSQTGTGSGDEQFF. The chain is built from TRBV9 and TRBJ2-1; TRBD1 agrees at 8 bases. Germline V CDR1 and CDR2: SGDLS, YYNGEE. V shed 4 bases and J 8 bases; nucleotides not matched to a gene: 17. CDR3 length: 17 amino acids.

The V and J genes are TRBV7-9 and TRBJ1-4; TRBD1 aligns across 8 bases. Per germline, CDR1 SEHNR and CDR2 FQNEAQ (reference sequence). Unmatched junction bases numbered 12, after V lost 5 bases and J lost 7 bases. There are 16 residues in the CDR3. CDR3 coding DNA: TGTGCCAGCAGCCGCGACAGGGGCCACCTAGGTGAAAAACTGTTTTTT. Residues: CASSRDRGHLGEKLFF. The variable domain in full, with the rest retrieved from reference TRBV7-9 and TRBJ1-4, is DTGVSQNPRHKITKRGQNVTFRCDPISEHNRLYWYRQTLGQGPEFLTYFQNEAQLEKSRLLSDRFSAERPKGSFSTLEIQRTEQGDSAMYLCASSRDRGHLGEKLFFGSGTQLSVL.

This clone has at least ten counts. The gene calls are TRBV9 and TRBJ2-7; 9 nucleotides agree with TRBD1. V lost 4 bases, J lost 5 bases, and 10 bases stayed unmatched. The CDR3 consists of 15 residues. Germline lookup yields CDR1 SGDLS and CDR2 YYNGEE. DNA of the CDR3: TGTGCCAGCAGCTTCGCCGGGACAGGGACGGACGAGCAGTACTTC. Protein product: CASSFAGTGTDEQYF.

This clone has only one observation. The junction shows a germline mismatch at one end, possibly a read error. The rearrangement joins TRBV20-1 to TRBJ2-1; 8 positions agree with TRBD1. The CDR3 spans 11 residues. Germline V gene lookup returns CDR1 DFQATT and CDR2 SNEGSKA (reference sequence). This CDR3 reads CSARVDRERFF. The CDR3 DNA reads TGCAGTGCTAGAGTGGACAGGGAGCGGTTCTTC.

This chain connects TRBV14 to TRBJ1-2; D might be TRBD1 (5 bases). Germline CDR1 is SGHDN and CDR2 is FVKESK. V gave up 4 bases and J gave up 5 bases, with 11 bases separating them. There are 13 residues in the CDR3. DNA for the CDR3: TGTGCCAGCAGCCCGCGGGGGGGGTATGGCTACACCTTC. Residues: CASSPRGGYGYTF.

The rearrangement uses TRBV2 and TRBJ2-3, with D possibly matching TRBD1 (6 bases). The CDR3 covers 15 residues. Germline V CDR1 and CDR2: SNHLY, FYNNEI. Trimming left V 11 bases short and J 2 bases short, with 20 bases between. CDR3 in amino acids: CASTLQGPSTDTQYF. The CDR3 coding sequence is TGTGCCTCTACTCTACAGGGACCTTCCACAGATACGCAGTATTTT.

This chain joins TRBV5-1 and TRBJ1-2; tentatively, D is TRBD1 (5 bases). Germline loops: CDR1 SGHRS, CDR2 YFSETQ. Between the trimmed V and J ends, which lost 5 bases and 8 bases, there was a span of 19 bases. The CDR3 covers 14 residues. The CDR3 DNA reads TGCGCCAGCAGTCCCGACAGCCCCAGGGAAGGCTACACCTTC. Its protein is CASSPDSPREGYTF.

There are a few counts of this clone. The DNA of the CDR3 is TGTGCCAGCTCATCCGGGACTAGCCTCTCCTACGAGCAGTACTTC. As protein: CASSSGTSLSYEQYF. The gene calls are TRBV18 and TRBJ2-7, with 9 bases identical to TRBD2. With 5 bases clipped from V and 0 bases from J, the junction kept 5 bases outside the gene matches. The CDR3 consists of 15 residues. Germline CDR1 and CDR2: KGHSH and LQKENI.

The chain recombines TRBV7-8 with TRBJ2-6; D may be TRBD2 (7 bases). The germline V gene encodes CDR1 SGHVS and CDR2 FQNEAQ. The CDR3 runs 15 residues. V shed 11 bases and J shed 0 bases, with 14 bases lying between them. CDR3 sequence (DNA): TGTGCCCTCAGAGGGGGGGACTCTGGGGCCAACGTCCTGACTTTC. Its protein product is CALRGGDSGANVLTF.

This sequence joins TRBV27 and TRBJ1-1, with a weak D call TRBD1 (5 bases). V shed 7 bases and J shed 0 bases, with 18 bases lying between them. Germline loops: CDR1 MNHEY, CDR2 SMNVEV (reference sequence). The CDR3 sequence is 16 residues long. CDR3 sequence reads: CASTKYTGLMNTEAFF. The DNA of the CDR3 is TGTGCCAGCACCAAATATACAGGCCTCATGAACACTGAAGCTTTCTTT.

The chain uses TRBV15 and TRBJ1-1; 7 nucleotides align to TRBD1. There are 14 residues in the CDR3. Trimming took 4 bases from V and 4 from J; bases not matched to a gene: 6. From germline, CDR1 is LNHNV and CDR2 YYDKDF (reference sequence). CDR3 sequence: CATSKTGDATEAFF. CDR3 DNA sequence: TGTGCCACCAGCAAAACAGGGGATGCCACTGAAGCTTTCTTT.

This chain uses TRBV11-2 with TRBJ1-4; unclear D gene. Between the trimmed V and J ends, which lost 0 bases and 10 bases, there was a span of 15 bases. There are 15 residues in the CDR3. Germline-derived CDR1 and CDR2 are SGHAT and FQNNGV. The CDR3: CASSLEFPGLGKLFF. As DNA, the CDR3 is TGTGCCAGCAGCTTAGAATTCCCCGGGTTGGGAAAACTGTTTTTT. The full variable domain, in which reference TRBV11-2 and TRBJ1-4 provide the parts outside the CDR3, is EAGVAQSPRYKIIEKRQSVAFWCNPISGHATLYWYQQILGQGPKLLIQFQNNGVVDDSQLPKDRFSAERLKGVDSTLKIQPAKLEDSAVYLCASSLEFPGLGKLFFGSGTQLSVL.

The rearrangement links TRBV4-1 to TRBJ1-4; 8 nucleotides agree with TRBD1. CDR3 length equals 16 residues. Germline V gene sequence: CDR1 MGHRA, CDR2 YSYEKL. V lost 1 base, J lost 5 bases, and 6 bases stayed unmatched. CDR3 loop: CASSQAETGANEKLFF. CDR3 nucleotide sequence: TGCGCCAGCAGCCAAGCGGAGACAGGGGCGAATGAAAAACTGTTTTTT.

The V call is TRBV6-1, the J call TRBJ2-2; no firm D call. Between the trimmed V and J ends, which lost 2 bases and 3 bases, there was a span of 13 bases. The CDR3 consists of 16 residues. Per the germline V gene, CDR1 is MNHNS and CDR2 is SASEGT. CDR3 loop: CASSELGLRYTGELFF. The DNA for the CDR3 is TGTGCCAGCAGTGAATTGGGCCTACGTTACACCGGGGAGCTGTTTTTT.

The chain joins TRBV4-1 to TRBJ1-1, with unresolved D. V was clipped by 0 bases and J by 0 bases, with 8 bases between them. The CDR3 totals 15 residues. Germline values: CDR1 MGHRA, CDR2 YSYEKL. CDR3 sequence reads: CASSQDLPVNTEAFF. For the CDR3, the DNA is TGCGCCAGCAGCCAAGATTTGCCAGTGAACACTGAAGCTTTCTTT.

V usage is TRBV2 and J usage is TRBJ2-3, with D hard to call. V was cut by 5 bases and J by 2 bases, with 8 bases left in between. The CDR3 extends over 13 amino acids. Germline-derived CDR1 and CDR2 are SNHLY and FYNNEI. CDR3 sequence reads: CASSLRVTDTQYF. The CDR3, as DNA: TGTGCCAGCAGTCTTCGGGTCACAGATACGCAGTATTTT.

The chain uses TRBV5-1 and TRBJ1-5; 7 bases are a match to TRBD1. J lost 7 bases, V lost 4 bases, and 8 bases had no gene match. Germline lookup yields CDR1 SGHRS and CDR2 YFSETQ. The CDR3 is made up of 14 amino acids. DNA for the CDR3: TGCGCCAGCAGCGTAGGGGGCAAGGGGCAGCCCCAGCATTTT. This encodes CASSVGGKGQPQHF.

This clone was detected a few times. This chain joins TRBV10-3 and TRBJ2-4; TRBD1 is a possible D gene (5 bases). Germline CDR1 and CDR2: ENHRY and SYGVKD. The length of the CDR3 is 14 residues. V was trimmed by 2 bases and J by 3 bases, leaving 8 bases between them. The CDR3 spells CAISEGAHKNIQYF. The CDR3 DNA is TGTGCCATCAGTGAGGGGGCACACAAAAACATTCAGTACTTC.

The chain has TRBV7-2 and TRBJ2-7, with 9 nucleotides matching TRBD2. The CDR3 extends over 15 amino acids. The V gene end was trimmed by 5 bases and the J gene end by 5 bases; junction bases not matched to a gene: 10. Germline-derived CDR1 and CDR2 are SGHTA and FQGNSA. The CDR3 spells CASSRLAGGPNEQYF. The CDR3 DNA is TGTGCCAGCAGCCGACTGGCGGGGGGGCCGAACGAGCAGTACTTC.

The rearrangement joins TRBV5-1 to TRBJ2-1, with 9 positions matching TRBD1. This CDR3 is 15 amino acids long. CDR1 is SGHRS, CDR2 YFSETQ, per germline. V gave up 3 bases and J gave up 8 bases; unmatched junction bases: 9. CDR3 coding DNA: TGCGCCAGCAGCTCCGGGGACAGGGTGGGGTATGAGCAGTTCTTC. Residues: CASSSGDRVGYEQFF. The full variable domain, rest sourced from reference TRBV5-1 and TRBJ2-1, is KAGVTQTPRYLIKTRGQQVTLSCSPISGHRSVSWYQQTPGQGLQFLFEYFSETQRNKGNFPGRFSGRQFSNSRSEMNVSTLELGDSALYLCASSSGDRVGYEQFFGPGTRLTVL.

The chain joins TRBV6-6 to TRBJ1-2; D gene unclear. CDR1 is MNHNY, CDR2 SVGAGI, per germline (reference sequence). The CDR3 runs 15 residues. V shed 8 bases and J shed 2 bases, with 18 bases lying between them. The CDR3 spells CASDMYGQPNYGYTF. In DNA, the CDR3 is TGTGCCAGCGATATGTACGGTCAACCCAACTATGGCTACACCTTC.

CDR3: CASSSGGQREQYF. CDR3 nucleotide sequence: TGTGCCAGCAGTTCCGGGGGGCAGCGCGAGCAGTACTTC. The chain is built from TRBV6-6 and TRBJ2-7; D perhaps matches TRBD2 (7 bases). With 4 bases removed from V and 6 bases from J, the gap between germline ends came to 13 bases. This CDR3 is 13 amino acids long. From germline, CDR1 is MNHNY and CDR2 SVGAGI (reference sequence).

This clone showed up just once. The chain carries TRBV28 and TRBJ2-2; D is perhaps TRBD2 (6 bases). Deletions cut 6 bases from V and 3 bases from J, with 17 bases between. CDR3 length: 16 amino acids. CDR1 MDHEN and CDR2 SYDVKM come from the germline V gene. CDR3 bases: TGTGCCAGCAGCCTGCTAGGAGGGTTAGACACCGGGGAGCTGTTTTTT. Amino acid sequence: CASSLLGGLDTGELFF. Combining the CDR3 with reference TRBV28 and TRBJ2-2 gives the whole variable domain DVKVTQSSRYLVKRTGEKVFLECVQDMDHENMFWYRQDPGLGLRLIYFSYDVKMKEKGDIPEGYSVSREKKERFSLILESASTNQTSMYLCASSLLGGLDTGELFFGEGSRLTVL.

The CDR3 region is CSVLWATSYNEQFF. The DNA of the CDR3 is TGCAGCGTTTTGTGGGCCACCTCCTACAATGAGCAGTTCTTC. The gene calls are TRBV29-1 and TRBJ2-1; D call uncertain. This CDR3 spans 14 amino acids. Deletions cut 5 bases from V and 0 bases from J, with 11 bases between. The germline CDR1 and CDR2 sequences are SQVTM and ANQGSEA.

This clone appeared a single time. Written as DNA, the CDR3 is TGTGCCATCAGTCTCAGGGTTCGTACTGAAGCTTTCTTT. Translation gives CAISLRVRTEAFF. The chain joins TRBV10-3 to TRBJ1-1; D possibly corresponds to TRBD1 (5 bases). This CDR3 comprises 13 residues. Trimming stripped 5 bases from V and 5 bases from J, with 12 bases between. Germline CDR1 ENHRY, CDR2 SYGVKD.

Only a few counts were recorded for this clone. J is TRBJ1-2 and V is TRBV7-2; D gene uncertain. Germline CDR1 SGHTA, CDR2 FQGNSA. This CDR3 has 13 residues. The ends were cut back, 3 bases at V and 4 bases at J, with 9 bases in the middle. Written as DNA, the CDR3 is TGTGCCAGCAGCTTGGGCAGCTTCTATGGCTACACCTTC. Translating it yields CASSLGSFYGYTF.

This CDR3 reads CASSLGQAGYGYTF. The CDR3 DNA sequence: TGTGCCAGTAGTTTGGGACAGGCGGGCTATGGCTACACCTTC. V usage is TRBV19 and J usage is TRBJ1-2, with 8 bases identical to TRBD1. The CDR3 loop spans 14 amino acids. Losses at the gene ends were 5 bases for V and 4 bases for J; bases not matched to a gene: 6. Germline V gene sequence: CDR1 LNHDA, CDR2 SQIVND (reference sequence).

V usage is TRBV5-1 and J usage is TRBJ2-2; a weak D match, TRBD1 (6 bases). Germline V lookup: CDR1 SGHRS, CDR2 YFSETQ. This CDR3 spans 14 amino acids. Trimming cost V 5 bases and J 9 bases, with 17 bases left between them. The CDR3: CASSGKGGSRELFF. The CDR3, as DNA: TGCGCCAGCAGTGGAAAAGGGGGTTCGCGGGAGCTGTTTTTT.

This rearrangement joins TRBV2 to TRBJ1-6; D not resolved. Germline-derived CDR1 and CDR2 are SNHLY and FYNNEI. CDR3 length equals 12 residues. Trimming stripped 7 bases from V and 6 bases from J, with 7 bases between. CDR3 nucleotides: TGTGCCAGCATCCGTATTAATTCACCCCTCCACTTT. It codes for CASIRINSPLHF.